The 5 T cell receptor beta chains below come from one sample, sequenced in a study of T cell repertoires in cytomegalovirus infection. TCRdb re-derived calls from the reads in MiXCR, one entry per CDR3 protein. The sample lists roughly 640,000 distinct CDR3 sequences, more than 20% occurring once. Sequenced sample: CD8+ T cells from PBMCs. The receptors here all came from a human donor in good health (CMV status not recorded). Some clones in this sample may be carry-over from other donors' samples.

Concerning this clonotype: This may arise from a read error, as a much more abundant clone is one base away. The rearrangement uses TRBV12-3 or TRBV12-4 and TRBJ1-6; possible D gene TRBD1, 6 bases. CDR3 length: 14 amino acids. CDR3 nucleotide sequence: TGTACCAGCACCCGGGACAAAGTTAATTCACCCCTCCACTTT. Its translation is CTSTRDKVNSPLHF.

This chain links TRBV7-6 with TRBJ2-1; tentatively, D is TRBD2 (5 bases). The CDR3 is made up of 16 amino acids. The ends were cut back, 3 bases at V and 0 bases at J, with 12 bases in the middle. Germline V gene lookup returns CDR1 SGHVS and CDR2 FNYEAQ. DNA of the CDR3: TGTGCCAGCAGCTTTTCTGGGGAGAGCTCCTACAATGAGCAGTTCTTC. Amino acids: CASSFSGESSYNEQFF.

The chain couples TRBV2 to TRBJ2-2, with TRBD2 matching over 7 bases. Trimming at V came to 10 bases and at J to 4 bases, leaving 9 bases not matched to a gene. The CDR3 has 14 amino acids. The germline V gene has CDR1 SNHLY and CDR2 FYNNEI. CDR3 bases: TGTGCCACCACCGGGGGGACCATCACCGGGGAGCTGTTTTTT. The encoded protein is CATTGGTITGELFF.

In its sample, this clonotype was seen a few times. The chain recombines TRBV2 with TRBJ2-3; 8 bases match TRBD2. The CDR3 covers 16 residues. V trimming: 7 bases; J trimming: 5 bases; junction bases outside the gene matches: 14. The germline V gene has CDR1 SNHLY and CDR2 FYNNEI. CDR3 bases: TGTGCCAGCATACTGAGCGGGGGCGCCCGGGTAGATACGCAGTATTTT. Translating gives CASILSGGARVDTQYF.

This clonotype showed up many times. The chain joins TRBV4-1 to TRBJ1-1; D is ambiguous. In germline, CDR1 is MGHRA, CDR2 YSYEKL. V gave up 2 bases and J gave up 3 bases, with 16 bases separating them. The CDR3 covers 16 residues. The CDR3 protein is CASSQFGPRKDTEAFF. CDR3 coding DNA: TGCGCCAGCAGCCAATTCGGACCCAGAAAGGACACTGAAGCTTTCTTT.